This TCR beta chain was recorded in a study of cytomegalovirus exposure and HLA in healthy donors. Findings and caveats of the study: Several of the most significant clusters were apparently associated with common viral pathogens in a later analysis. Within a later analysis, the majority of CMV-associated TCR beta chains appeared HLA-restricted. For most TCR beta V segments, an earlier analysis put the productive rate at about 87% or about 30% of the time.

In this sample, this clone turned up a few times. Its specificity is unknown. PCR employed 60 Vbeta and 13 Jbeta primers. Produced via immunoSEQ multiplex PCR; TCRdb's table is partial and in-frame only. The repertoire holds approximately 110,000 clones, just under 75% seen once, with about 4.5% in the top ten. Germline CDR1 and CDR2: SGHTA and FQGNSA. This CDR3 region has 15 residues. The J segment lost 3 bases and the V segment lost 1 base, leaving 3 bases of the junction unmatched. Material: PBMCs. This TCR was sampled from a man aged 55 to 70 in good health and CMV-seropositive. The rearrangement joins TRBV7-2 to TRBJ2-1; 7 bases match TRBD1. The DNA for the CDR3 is TGTGCCAGCAGCTTAGATCCAGGGGGCTACAATGAGCAGTTCTTC. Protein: CASSLDPGGYNEQFF.